A single sample is the source of the 20 T cell receptor beta chains below, sequenced in a study of regulatory T cells in long-lasting Graves disease (dated by TCRdb to the early 2020s). Receptor amplification or capture employed multiplex PCR. TCRdb names Illumina HiSeq 4000 as the instrument used. TCR beta libraries were built with iRepertoire HTBI primers and Arm-PCR amplification of CDR3 regions. The public reads were quality trimmed at Q25 with fastp and then assembled into clones with MiXCR by TCRdb, keeping productive beta chains. A single entry per CDR3 protein holds the most common genes and DNA from its merged rows. The sample table contains under 450,000 distinct CDR3 sequences; only one count was recorded for roughly 20% of them. The top ten clones comprise around a quarter of the sample. The sample's time point label, decoded: persistent/refractory GD, antithyroid drugs over 5 years with positive TRAb. RNA was extracted from PBMCs in TRIzol for both TCR sequencing and RNA sequencing.

Sequenced here: peripheral blood mononuclear cells (PBMCs), sampled when the disease was refractory, from a patient treated with antithyroid drugs. All receptors derive from a woman aged 35 to 49 with Graves disease. Donor details come from another sample of the same person, matched by shared clones.

This clonotype has only a few counts. This chain joins TRBV19 and TRBJ1-5; no clear D gene. Germline-derived CDR1 and CDR2 are LNHDA and SQIVND (reference sequence). V lost 5 bases and J lost 0, with 14 bases in between. The CDR3 loop spans 16 amino acids. The chain's CDR3 is CASSPQTAYSNQPQHF. In nucleotides, the CDR3 is TGTGCCAGTAGTCCGCAAACCGCTTATAGCAATCAGCCCCAGCATTTT.

The chain couples TRBV9 to TRBJ2-3; TRBD2 aligns across 7 bases. After removal of 6 bases from V and 5 bases from J, the junction contained 6 bases not matched to a gene. The CDR3 is 13 amino acids. CDR1 and CDR2 from the germline V gene are SGDLS and YYNGEE. The CDR3 region is CASKAGAVDTQYF. CDR3 coding DNA: TGTGCCAGCAAGGCGGGAGCTGTAGATACGCAGTATTTT.

On this clonotype itself: Possible read error: a much larger clone is one base away. V is TRBV6-1 and J is TRBJ2-7, with D uncertain. The CDR3 length is 12 residues. The V end was cut by 7 bases, the J end by 3 bases, with 10 bases between. Germline V gene sequence: CDR1 MNHNS, CDR2 SASEGT. CDR3 protein: CASISWSYEQYF. CDR3 in DNA: TGTGCCAGCATTTCATGGAGCTACGAGCAGTACTTC.

This chain connects TRBV10-3 to TRBJ1-1, with no clear D. V was clipped by 4 bases and J by 1 base, with 10 bases between them. This CDR3 spans 14 amino acids. CDR1 ENHRY and CDR2 SYGVKD come from the germline V gene. The CDR3 DNA is TGTGCCATCAGTGGACGACCTTCGAACACTGAAGCTTTCTTT. This codes for CAISGRPSNTEAFF.

V usage is TRBV30 and J usage is TRBJ2-7; 9 positions match TRBD2. The V and J ends lost 1 base and 2 bases, in that order; junction bases with no gene match: 3. The germline V gene has CDR1 GTSNPN and CDR2 SVGIG (reference sequence). This CDR3 has 14 residues. The CDR3: CAWSGTSGPYEQYF. The CDR3 DNA is TGTGCCTGGAGTGGCACTAGCGGGCCCTACGAGCAGTACTTC. Full variable domain (outside the CDR3, taken from reference TRBV30 and TRBJ2-7): SQTIHQWPATLVQPVGSPLSLECTVEGTSNPNLYWYRQAAGRGLQLLFYSVGIGQISSEVPQNLSASRPQDRQFILSSKKLLLSDSGFYLCAWSGTSGPYEQYFGPGTRLTVT.

V gene TRBV3-1 combines with J gene TRBJ2-7, with 9 bases aligning to TRBD1. The V gene end was trimmed by 6 bases and the J gene end by 4 bases; junction bases not matched to a gene: 7. The CDR3 has 14 residues. CDR1 is LGHDT and CDR2 is YNNKEL in the germline V gene (reference sequence). For the CDR3, the DNA is TGTGCCAGCAGTTACGGGACAGGGTATTACGAGCAGTACTTC. Protein sequence: CASSYGTGYYEQYF.

This clonotype was observed at least ten times. CDR3 sequence (DNA): TGTGCCACCAGCAGAGAAGCGGGACAGTTCGGGCCTGAGGCCCAGTACTTC. It codes for CATSREAGQFGPEAQYF. V gene TRBV15 combines with J gene TRBJ2-5; D possibly matches TRBD1 or TRBD2 (7 bases each). The V end was cut by 0 bases, the J end by 9 bases, with 23 bases between. The CDR3 spans 17 residues. CDR1 is LNHNV, CDR2 YYDKDF, per germline (reference sequence).

J is TRBJ2-7 and V is TRBV5-1, with D possibly matching TRBD2 (6 bases). Germline assignment: CDR1 SGHRS and CDR2 YFSETQ. Deletions cut 4 bases from V and 2 bases from J, with 13 bases between. This CDR3 comprises 14 residues. The CDR3 DNA reads TGCGCCAGCAGCCAGGGACTGCCTACCTACGAGCAGTACTTC. Translated, it gives CASSQGLPTYEQYF.

This clonotype was seen repeatedly, ten times or more. V is TRBV18 and J is TRBJ2-7; D gene uncertain. In germline, CDR1 is KGHSH, CDR2 LQKENI. This CDR3 spans 13 amino acids. The germline V and J ends were trimmed by 4 bases and 6 bases, with 13 bases remaining between them. The CDR3 is CASSRDSSGEQYF. For the CDR3, the DNA is TGTGCCAGCTCACGCGACTCGTCGGGCGAGCAGTACTTC.

This clonotype was observed at least ten times. The chain carries TRBV7-3 and TRBJ2-2; D not resolved. With 5 bases removed from V and 4 bases from J, the gap between germline ends came to 5 bases. CDR1 and CDR2 (germline): SGHTA, FQGTGA. The CDR3 has 12 amino acids. The CDR3 sequence is CASSALTGELFF. The CDR3 nucleotides are TGTGCCAGCAGCGCCCTCACCGGGGAGCTGTTTTTT.

Notes on this clonotype: This may be a read error: a much more frequent sequence differs by one nucleotide. The chain has TRBV27 and TRBJ2-7; no firm D call. This CDR3 has 13 amino acids. Germline V gene sequence: CDR1 MNHEY, CDR2 SMNVEV (reference sequence). The CDR3 DNA reads TGTGCCAGCAGTTGGACGGTAAACTACGGGCAGTACTTC. Its protein product is CASSWTVNYGQYF.

The sample holds many counts of this clonotype. The chain uses TRBV12-3 or TRBV12-4 and TRBJ2-2, with a weak D call TRBD2 (6 bases). The CDR3 extends over 15 amino acids. The V gene lost 3 bases and the J gene lost 0 bases, with 8 bases spanning the gap. CDR3 residues: CASSFLATNTGELFF. The CDR3 DNA reads TGTGCCAGCAGTTTCCTAGCGACGAACACCGGGGAGCTGTTTTTT.

The V and J genes are TRBV6-2 or TRBV6-3 and TRBJ1-2, with a weak D call TRBD1 (6 bases). CDR3 size: 15 residues. The germline V and J ends were trimmed by 6 bases and 1 base, with 15 bases remaining between them. Germline CDR1 is MNHEY and CDR2 is SVGEGT. The CDR3 nucleotides read TGTGCCAGCAGGGCCACAGGGACCCTTAACTATGGCTACACCTTC. Translated: CASRATGTLNYGYTF.

This clonotype was found a few times. CDR3 region: CSAPSGSFSEQYF. The DNA for the CDR3 is TGCAGTGCCCCTAGCGGATCCTTCTCCGAGCAGTACTTC. J is TRBJ2-7 and V is TRBV20-1, with 7 nucleotides matching TRBD2. The V segment lost 6 bases and the J segment 6 bases; nucleotides outside the gene matches: 11. This CDR3 spans 13 amino acids. Germline V CDR1 and CDR2: DFQATT, SNEGSKA (reference sequence).

As for this clonotype: A much larger clone differs from this one at a single base, so this may be a read error. This sequence joins TRBV7-2 and TRBJ1-5; 7 bases map to TRBD1. Germline values: CDR1 SGHTA, CDR2 FQGNSA. The CDR3 has 15 amino acids. Unmatched junction bases numbered 7, after V lost 3 bases and J lost 5 bases. CDR3: CASSFTPGGDQPQHF. CDR3 coding DNA: TGTGCCAGCAGCTTCACGCCAGGGGGTGATCAGCCCCAGCATTTT.

The sample holds many counts of this clonotype. V usage is TRBV28 and J usage is TRBJ2-6; D gene ambiguous. Germline V gives CDR1 MDHEN, CDR2 SYDVKM. The germline V and J ends were trimmed by 5 bases and 0 bases, with 20 bases remaining between them. This CDR3 is built from 19 residues. CDR3 amino acids: CASSRSTFIQVSGANVLTF. CDR3 DNA sequence: TGTGCCAGCAGTCGTTCCACCTTTATCCAAGTCTCTGGGGCCAACGTCCTGACTTTC.

Only a few counts were recorded for this clonotype. V usage is TRBV4-2 and J usage is TRBJ2-5, with 11 bases that match TRBD2. Per germline, CDR1 LGHNA and CDR2 YNFKEQ. The CDR3 runs to 15 residues. Losses at the gene ends were 0 bases for V and 4 bases for J; bases not matched to a gene: 1. The CDR3 DNA reads as TGTGCCAGCAGCCAAGATAGCGGGAGGGTAGAGACCCAGTACTTC. Amino acids: CASSQDSGRVETQYF.

Details on this clonotype: This may stem from a read error, because a much larger clone lies one nucleotide away. The J gene is TRBJ1-1, the V gene TRBV6-1; D may be TRBD1 (6 bases). Germline V gene data show CDR1 as MNHNS and CDR2 as SASEGT. This CDR3 contains 18 residues. The V end was cut by 6 bases, the J end by 0 bases, with 23 bases between. The CDR3 DNA follows: TGTGCCAGCAGCCAGGGCAGGGGAAAATGGAACATGAACACTGAAGCTTTCTTT. Amino acid sequence: CASSQGRGKWNMNTEAFF.

The rearrangement uses TRBV29-1 and TRBJ2-2; D ambiguous. CDR3 length: 13 amino acids. Germline-derived CDR1 and CDR2 are SQVTM and ANQGSEA. V dropped 1 base and J dropped 6 bases, with 9 bases sitting between them. The CDR3, as DNA: TGCAGCGTTGAAGGCCAGTGGCCCGGGGAGCTGTTTTTT. Amino acid sequence: CSVEGQWPGELFF.

This clonotype appeared a few times. The chain links TRBV5-1 to TRBJ2-4; 9 nucleotides agree with TRBD1. Germline-derived CDR1 and CDR2 are SGHRS and YFSETQ. The ends lost 5 bases at V and 0 bases at J; junction bases unmatched: 12. The CDR3 totals 18 residues. CDR3 sequence (DNA): TGCGCCAGCAGTCAACCCCTACAGGGGGCGAAAGCCAAAAACATTCAGTACTTC. It encodes CASSQPLQGAKAKNIQYF.